One sample yielded the 7 T cell receptor beta chains listed below, sequenced in a study of glioma-infiltrating T cells. The iRepertoire nested amplicon-rescue multiplex PCR amplified TCR alpha and beta CDR3s from RNA. Each CDR3 protein is one row after TCRdb ran MiXCR on the multiplex PCR reads. The sample lists approximately 400,000 distinct CDR3 sequences, less than 50% occurring once. The sequenced sample was glioma tissue, nonneoplastic brain tissue, or PBMCs (not recorded which). The receptors stem from a human donor with low-grade glioma or glioblastoma, undergoing nonglioma brain surgery, or in good health (not recorded which).

This clonotype was seen a handful of times. V usage is TRBV5-8 and J usage is TRBJ1-1; D call uncertain. CDR3 length: 14 residues. Germline CDR1 is SGHTS and CDR2 is YDEGEE. V gave up 1 base and J gave up 4 bases, with 11 bases separating them. The CDR3 reads CASSLIRTSTEAFF. The CDR3 DNA is TGTGCCAGCAGCTTGATCCGGACTTCCACTGAAGCTTTCTTT.

The chain links TRBV10-3 to TRBJ2-1, with TRBD2 matching 7 bases. The CDR3 runs 15 residues. Germline CDR1 is ENHRY and CDR2 is SYGVKD. With V trimmed by 5 bases and J by 5 bases, 9 bases remained unmatched. CDR3 in amino acids: CAISPLAEIDNEQFF. CDR3 nucleotides: TGTGCCATCAGTCCCCTAGCGGAGATCGACAATGAGCAGTTCTTC.

In this sample, this clonotype turned up many times. This chain connects TRBV15 to TRBJ2-3; 7 bases are shared with TRBD2. Germline V gene lookup returns CDR1 LNHNV and CDR2 YYDKDF (reference sequence). The CDR3 length is 17 residues. With 0 bases clipped from V and 5 bases from J, the junction kept 11 bases outside the gene matches. The CDR3 DNA reads as TGTGCCACCAGCAGAGATCGGCTAGCGGCCGGGGGAGATACGCAGTATTTT. Its protein is CATSRDRLAAGGDTQYF.

V and J are TRBV18 and TRBJ2-1, with 11 bases lining up with TRBD2. Germline V lookup: CDR1 KGHSH, CDR2 LQKENI. V lost 7 bases, J lost 10 bases, and 12 bases stayed unmatched. This CDR3 comprises 15 residues. The CDR3 region is CASFPGLAGTGEQFF. The CDR3 bases are TGTGCCAGCTTCCCAGGACTAGCGGGCACAGGAGAGCAGTTCTTC.

The chain employs TRBV2 and TRBJ2-1; D is ambiguous. V lost 6 bases and J lost 2, with 8 bases in between. CDR1 SNHLY and CDR2 FYNNEI come from the germline V gene. The CDR3 is 13 residues long. The CDR3: CASRITTYNEQFF. The CDR3 region has the DNA TGTGCCAGCAGGATAACCACCTACAATGAGCAGTTCTTC.

Points on this clonotype: It may be a read error: a sequence one base away is much more abundant. The genes are TRBV28 and TRBJ2-7, with D tentatively TRBD2 (6 bases). The CDR3 contains 15 residues. Trimming took off 8 bases at V and 5 bases at J, with 22 bases between the two ends. Germline V CDR1 and CDR2: MDHEN, SYDVKM. The CDR3 DNA reads TGTGCCAGCGGAGAGGGATACAGGAGGGCCCACGAGCAGTACTTC. This codes for CASGEGYRRAHEQYF.

The J gene is TRBJ2-2, the V gene TRBV29-1; TRBD2 aligns across 16 bases. Germline V gene lookup returns CDR1 SQVTM and CDR2 ANQGSEA. The V gene end was trimmed by 7 bases and the J gene end by 3 bases; junction bases not matched to a gene: 5. This CDR3 has 16 residues. CDR3 amino acids: CSAGTSGRGYTGELFF. The CDR3 nucleotides read TGCAGCGCCGGGACTAGCGGGAGGGGCTACACCGGGGAGCTGTTTTTT.